This TCR beta chain derives from a study of beta chain features in type 1 diabetes (dated by TCRdb to 2017 to 2018). For the wider study: Patients and healthy donors did not differ in mean age, gender distribution, total cell number or subset yield. A total of around 100 million sorted cells were examined across all samples, and RNA yield correlated strongly with the number of cells per subset. The study compared TCRB repertoires of sorted circulating CD4+ T cell subsets between recently diagnosed type 1 diabetes patients and matched healthy donors. Whereas all 30 or so donors provided naive and central memory subsets, regulatory and stem cell-like memory subsets were isolated from just 8 patients and roughly eight healthy donors.

This clone was found a few times. Its specific antigen is unknown. No much larger clone is present one base from it, and per-base qualities are unavailable. V drops 3 bases and J drops 0 bases, leaving 9 bases in between. The germline V gene provides CDR1 SNHLY and CDR2 FYNNEI. The CDR3 has 14 amino acids, counting the end cysteine and phenylalanine. Of all the DNA, just the CDR3 is kept, 42 bases in frame from base 1. Broader findings and caveats from the paper: The naive, central memory and regulatory TCRB repertoires appeared to resemble one another more closely among patients than among healthy donors. Because cDNA rather than genomic DNA was sequenced, highly expressing activated cells could have been over-represented, although no difference in activation and CD3 levels was found between groups. Only small numbers of individuals were included in the HLA sub-analyses, which left unresolved whether HLA type had any influence on TCRB rearrangement. Type 1 diabetes patients showed a moderate but significant shortening of TCRB CDR3 length in all four CD4+ subsets. PCR may preferentially amplify shorter templates, but because patient and control samples were amplified and corrected together, any resulting skew would affect both groups equally. At VDJ recombination sites, patients with type 1 diabetes made fewer insertions and deleted more nucleotides, a pattern implying thymic rearrangement abnormalities.

All of the isolated RNA was reverse transcribed with the High Capacity cDNA Reverse Transcription Kit, so expressed TCRB transcripts were sequenced. Naive, central memory and regulatory T cell samples underwent deep immunoSEQ sequencing, averaging around 4 million total reads per sample. After sorted cells were lysed in RLT buffer, RNA was extracted with DNase-treated RNeasy Micro or Mini kits, with the choice depending on cell number. Each cell subset was processed on its own to prevent cross-contamination, while patient and healthy donor samples were processed together. TCRB sequences were amplified from cDNA with the immunoSEQ multiplex PCR, producing 87-bp fragments spanning the CDR3 region. Sequencing of the amplicons was performed on the Illumina HiSeq platform. Concerning the study's data processing: Synthetic template baselines were used to correct PCR bias computationally, reads within Hamming distance 2 were collapsed together, and singletons that could not be merged were discarded. Reads were aligned to IMGT to assign V, D and J genes, CDR3 length, and insertions or deletions at six rearrangement sites. Within each subset, clonotype counts were normalized to sorted cell number, after which true diversity and Gini coefficients were computed with the tcR R package. Repertoire sharing was quantified using the overlap coefficient calculated on TCRB nucleotide sequences. Imported from immuneACCESS, the table was reduced by TCRdb to in-frame sequences with V and J called. These copies leave out some clones; in studies compared against another copy, an unresolved V gene accounts for under half, and the cause of the remainder is not known. The V and J calls and clone size come from that table; D and trimming were worked out from the DNA. This sample comprises some 150,000 clones, 13% of them detected only once. Roughly 1.4% of the sample rests with the top ten.

Each donor gave one peripheral blood draw, averaging approximately 0.11 L, which was collected into heparinised tubes. Naive, central memory, regulatory and stem cell-like memory CD4+ T cells were sorted on a BD FACSAria II using a panel including CD45RO, CCR7, CD25, CD127, CD95 and CD27. Every sorted population had a purity above 95%. Right away, PBMCs were isolated by Lymphoprep density gradient centrifugation and were stained directly, with no culture step. So that batch effects would be minimized, each experiment stained and sorted samples in pairs, pairing one healthy donor with one patient. The sequence is built from TRBV2 and TRBJ2-7; no D gene can be assigned with confidence. This clonotype originated in a man aged 18 to 29 with type 1 diabetes. Material for sequencing was central memory CD4+ T cells from blood. The CDR3 amino acid sequence is: CASSDWIISYEQYF. The DNA is TGTGCCAGCAGTGATTGGATTATCTCCTACGAGCAGTACTTC.